This passage covers 21 T cell receptor beta chains from one sample sequenced in a study of cytomegalovirus exposure and HLA in healthy donors. PCR amplification relied on 60 Vbeta primers (plus 13 Jbeta primers). Sequencing used immunoSEQ multiplex PCR; TCRdb keeps in-frame clones, though not all of them. The sample has 120,000 to 150,000 clones, nearly 80% seen once. The sequenced sample consisted of PBMCs. These receptors originate from a man in his forties or fifties in good health and CMV-seropositive.

This clone has just a few counts. The CDR3 sequence is CASRPPGTTSSTDTQYF. DNA of the CDR3: TGTGCCAGCAGGCCACCGGGGACTACCTCTAGCACAGATACGCAGTATTTT. V usage is TRBV5-4 and J usage is TRBJ2-3, with 7 bases lining up with TRBD2. The CDR3 length is 17 residues. The V and J ends lost 5 bases and 0 bases, in that order; junction bases with no gene match: 12. Germline CDR1 reads SGHNT; CDR2 reads YYREEE (reference sequence).

The V gene is TRBV16, the J gene TRBJ2-5; no clear D. Germline V gene data show CDR1 as KGHSY and CDR2 as FQNENV. V gave up 0 bases and J gave up 0 bases, with 5 bases separating them. The CDR3 totals 14 residues. The CDR3 sequence: CASSQSNNQETQYF. CDR3 DNA: TGTGCCAGCAGCCAATCGAACAACCAAGAGACCCAGTACTTC.

The CDR3 bases are TGCGCCAGCAGCTTGGGGCAGGGTGGCTATGGCTACACCTTC. This codes for CASSLGQGGYGYTF. J is TRBJ1-2 and V is TRBV5-1; TRBD1 might be the D (5 bases). This CDR3 region has 14 residues. V gave up 0 bases and J gave up 4 bases, with 10 bases separating them. Germline V gene lookup returns CDR1 SGHRS and CDR2 YFSETQ.

The chain has TRBV7-9 and TRBJ2-2; D is perhaps TRBD2 (6 bases). Germline V gene lookup returns CDR1 SEHNR and CDR2 FQNEAQ (reference sequence). V lost 4 bases and J 5 bases, leaving 11 bases between the germline ends. This CDR3 region has 14 residues. CDR3 sequence (DNA): TGTGCCAGCAGCTCCTTTCGGGGGACCGGGGAGCTGTTTTTT. The encoded protein is CASSSFRGTGELFF.

The rearrangement uses TRBV4-1 and TRBJ2-6; D is unresolved. The CDR3 contains 16 residues. V was clipped by 0 bases and J by 4 bases, with 10 bases between them. Looked up from germline, CDR1 is MGHRA and CDR2 is YSYEKL. In nucleotides, the CDR3 is TGCGCCAGCAGCCAAGAGGCCGCTTCAGGGGCCAACGTCCTGACTTTC. This translates into CASSQEAASGANVLTF.

This clone was counted a few times. This sequence joins TRBV27 and TRBJ2-1; possible D gene TRBD2, 6 bases. The V gene lost 3 bases and the J gene lost 5 bases, with 17 bases spanning the gap. The CDR3 loop spans 16 amino acids. Germline V gene data show CDR1 as MNHEY and CDR2 as SMNVEV (reference sequence). CDR3 nucleotides: TGTGCCAGCAGTTTCGGACTACCATCCTCAAACAATGAGCAGTTCTTC. Protein product: CASSFGLPSSNNEQFF.

This chain joins TRBV4-1 and TRBJ2-3, with 14 nucleotides matching TRBD2. The V and J ends lost 4 bases and 1 base, in that order; junction bases with no gene match: 7. The germline CDR1 and CDR2 sequences are MGHRA and YSYEKL. This CDR3 region has 18 residues. CDR3 residues: CASSPRGLAGVGTDTQYF. In DNA, the CDR3 is TGCGCCAGCAGCCCGCGGGGACTAGCGGGAGTAGGCACAGATACGCAGTATTTT.

This sequence joins TRBV28 and TRBJ1-1, with a tentative D call TRBD1 (5 bases). Trimming removed 6 bases from V and 4 bases from J, with 12 bases in between. In germline, CDR1 is MDHEN, CDR2 SYDVKM. CDR3 size: 13 residues. The DNA of the CDR3 is TGTGCCAGCAGCACTCAGGGTTTCACTGAAGCTTTCTTT. Translation: CASSTQGFTEAFF.

CDR3 residues: CASSLTLQGKDGYTF. In DNA form, the CDR3 reads TGTGCCAGCAGCCTAACGCTACAGGGAAAGGATGGCTACACCTTC. This chain joins TRBV6-1 and TRBJ1-2, with D possibly being TRBD1 (6 bases). Trimming removed 6 bases at V and 6 bases at J, with 20 bases between. CDR1 is MNHNS, CDR2 SASEGT, per germline. This CDR3 region has 15 residues.

V gene TRBV7-6 combines with J gene TRBJ2-3, with 9 nucleotides matching TRBD2. The junction had 2 bases not matched to a gene; V was cut back by 6 bases and J by 1 base. CDR3 length equals 14 residues. Germline CDR1 and CDR2: SGHVS and FNYEAQ. CDR3: CASRRTSGTDTQYF. The DNA for the CDR3 is TGTGCCAGCAGGAGGACTAGCGGCACAGATACGCAGTATTTT.

This sequence joins TRBV14 and TRBJ2-5; D gene uncertain. Germline lookup yields CDR1 SGHDN and CDR2 FVKESK. V gave up 5 bases and J gave up 5 bases, with 15 bases separating them. CDR3 length equals 14 residues. In DNA form, the CDR3 reads TGTGCCAGCAGCTCCCGGATAGAGGCGGAGACCCAGTACTTC. Amino acids: CASSSRIEAETQYF.

This clone was found a few times. The chain employs TRBV18 and TRBJ1-6; the match to TRBD1 covers 7 bases. Germline lookup yields CDR1 KGHSH and CDR2 LQKENI. CDR3 length equals 14 residues. With V trimmed by 4 bases and J by 6 bases, 3 bases remained unmatched. CDR3 in amino acids: CASSLTGSNSPLHF. The CDR3 DNA reads as TGTGCCAGCTCACTGACAGGGAGTAATTCACCCCTCCACTTT.

V is TRBV5-1 and J is TRBJ1-1; the match to TRBD1 covers 9 bases. Germline trimming cut 4 bases from V and 7 bases from J; bases unmatched to any gene: 11. CDR1 is SGHRS, CDR2 YFSETQ, per germline. The length of the CDR3 is 15 residues. The DNA for the CDR3 is TGCGCCAGCAGCGTCGGGACAGGGCTTCCCCTTGAAGCTTTCTTT. Protein: CASSVGTGLPLEAFF.

This chain connects TRBV30 to TRBJ2-2, with TRBD2 matching 8 bases. Trimming removed 0 bases from V and 3 bases from J; junction bases left unmatched: 6. The CDR3 consists of 16 residues. CDR1 and CDR2 from the germline V gene are GTSNPN and SVGIG (reference sequence). This chain's CDR3 is CAWSVRDGRDTGELFF. CDR3 nucleotide sequence: TGTGCCTGGAGTGTAAGGGACGGGAGGGACACCGGGGAGCTGTTTTTT. Filled out from reference TRBV30 and TRBJ2-2, the complete variable domain reads SQTIHQWPATLVQPVGSPLSLECTVEGTSNPNLYWYRQAAGRGLQLLFYSVGIGQISSEVPQNLSASRPQDRQFILSSKKLLLSDSGFYLCAWSVRDGRDTGELFFGEGSRLTVL.

This chain connects TRBV9 to TRBJ2-3; 10 nucleotides match TRBD2. This CDR3 has 15 amino acids. The germline V gene has CDR1 SGDLS and CDR2 YYNGEE. The V and J ends lost 7 bases and 0 bases, in that order; junction bases with no gene match: 5. The CDR3 here is CASGLTSGSTDTQYF. The CDR3 DNA sequence: TGTGCCAGCGGATTGACTAGCGGGAGCACAGATACGCAGTATTTT. Looking up the rest from reference TRBV9 and TRBJ2-3 gives the full variable domain: DSGVTQTPKHLITATGQRVTLRCSPRSGDLSVYWYQQSLDQGLQFLIQYYNGEERAKGNILERFSAQQFPDLHSELNLSSLELGDSALYFCASGLTSGSTDTQYFGPGTRLTVL.

The chain links TRBV4-1 to TRBJ2-1, with 12 bases identical to TRBD2. Germline CDR1 is MGHRA and CDR2 is YSYEKL. Germline trimming cut 1 base from V and 0 bases from J; bases unmatched to any gene: 4. The CDR3 spans 18 residues. The CDR3 DNA follows: TGCGCCAGCAGCCAAGGACTAGCGGGAGTCGTCTCCTACAATGAGCAGTTCTTC. Translation gives CASSQGLAGVVSYNEQFF.

This chain connects TRBV27 to TRBJ2-2, with TRBD2 matching 15 bases. The J segment lost 8 bases and the V segment lost 8 bases, leaving 6 bases of the junction unmatched. The CDR3 length is 15 residues. The germline gives CDR1 MNHEY, CDR2 SMNVEV (reference sequence). The CDR3 loop is CASARTSGREGELFF. The CDR3 DNA sequence: TGTGCCAGCGCAAGGACTAGCGGGAGGGAGGGGGAGCTGTTTTTT.

The gene calls are TRBV11-2 and TRBJ2-1; D gene uncertain. Trimming took 1 base from V and 6 from J, leaving 10 bases between them. The CDR3 sequence is 14 residues long. Germline loops: CDR1 SGHAT, CDR2 FQNNGV. The CDR3 nucleotides are TGTGCCAGCAGCTTAGGTAGTGAAGCCAATGAGCAGTTCTTC. This sequence encodes CASSLGSEANEQFF.

This chain connects TRBV28 to TRBJ2-7, with a weak D call TRBD2 (7 bases). The germline CDR1 and CDR2 sequences are MDHEN and SYDVKM. V shed 3 bases and J shed 1 base, with 16 bases lying between them. The CDR3 covers 16 residues. The CDR3 DNA sequence: TGTGCCAGCAGTTTCAGTTTTAGGGGGGGGTCCTACGAGCAGTACTTC. Translating gives CASSFSFRGGSYEQYF.

The rearrangement links TRBV19 to TRBJ2-4; 10 bases are shared with TRBD1. V lost 1 base and J lost 9; bases outside the gene matches: 18. The CDR3 totals 19 residues. The germline V gene encodes CDR1 LNHDA and CDR2 SQIVND (reference sequence). The CDR3 DNA reads as TGTGCCAGTAGTATAGGAGGGGCCCGACAGGGGGCGCTTGATGCCATTCAGTACTTC. This encodes CASSIGGARQGALDAIQYF.

V usage is TRBV4-2 and J usage is TRBJ2-3, with TRBD2 matching over 12 bases. CDR1 is LGHNA, CDR2 YNFKEQ, per germline. This CDR3 contains 16 residues. V was clipped by 7 bases and J by 2 bases; unmatched bases: 7. In nucleotides, the CDR3 is TGTGCCAGCACCCCTCGGACTAGCGGGGACACAGATACGCAGTATTTT. Translated: CASTPRTSGDTDTQYF.